This T cell receptor beta chain was retrieved from a study of molecular identifiers for immune sequencing clone quantification. Bulk TCR libraries used previously described methods and listed TCR primers. TCRdb re-called the PCR reads through MiXCR, storing one row per CDR3 protein. The data show fewer than 350,000 distinct CDR3 sequences, 24% seen once. Trimming removed 4 bases at V and 1 base at J, with 13 bases between. This CDR3 spans 15 amino acids. In germline, CDR1 is MNHEY, CDR2 SMNVEV (reference sequence). This receptor was taken from a human donor in good health. Some libraries in this study had Jurkat cell RNA spiked in. Source material: naive CD8+ T cells from blood, with Jurkat cell RNA spiked in. Subset reported: FACS-sorted CD8+CD4-CCR7+CD45RA+ naive T cells. The chain uses TRBV27 and TRBJ1-2; D is uncertain. The CDR3 DNA reads TGTGCCAGCAGTTCAACTGCGACGGATAACTATGGCTACACCTTC. This codes for CASSSTATDNYGYTF.